The source of this TCR beta chain is a study of CD8+CD57+ T cells in acquired aplastic anemia. The study, taken as a whole, reports: Statistical testing detected no significant gap in CD8+ Simpson's diversity between patients and controls.

Profiles of TCR beta VDJ and CDR3 were generated from a genomic DNA template. TCRdb processed the reads anew with MiXCR; each CDR3 protein has one entry. The sample carries about 210,000 distinct CDR3 sequences, 34% recorded once. In this sample, this clonotype turned up many times. Antigen unknown. The germline gives CDR1 WNHNN, CDR2 SYGVQD (reference sequence). The CDR3 runs to 19 residues. The V end lost 7 bases, the J end lost 7 bases, and 31 bases lay between the germline ends. The chain employs TRBV10-1 and TRBJ1-4; TRBD1 might be the D (5 bases). Sequencing was carried out using sorted CD4+, CD8+, or CD8+CD57+ T cells (not recorded which) from PBMCs. The source is a human donor in good health, serving as a control. CDR3 residues: CASTRVVLAATVGVEKLFF. The CDR3 DNA is TGCGCCAGCACCCGCGTTGTGCTGGCGGCGACAGTGGGTGTTGAAAAACTGTTTTTT.